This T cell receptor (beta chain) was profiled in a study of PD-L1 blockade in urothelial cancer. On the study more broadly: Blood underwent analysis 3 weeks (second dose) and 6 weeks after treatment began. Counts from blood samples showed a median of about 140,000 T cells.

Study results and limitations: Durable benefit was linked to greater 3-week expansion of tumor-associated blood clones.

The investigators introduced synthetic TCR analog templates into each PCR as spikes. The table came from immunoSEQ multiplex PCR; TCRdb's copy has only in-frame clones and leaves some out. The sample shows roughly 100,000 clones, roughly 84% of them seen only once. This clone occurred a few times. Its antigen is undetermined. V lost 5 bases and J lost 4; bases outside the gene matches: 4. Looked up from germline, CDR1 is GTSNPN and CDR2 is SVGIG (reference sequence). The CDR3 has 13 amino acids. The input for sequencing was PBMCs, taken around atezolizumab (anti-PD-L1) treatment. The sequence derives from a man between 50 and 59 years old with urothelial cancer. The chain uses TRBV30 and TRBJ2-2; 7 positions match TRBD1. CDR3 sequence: CAWQTGVTGELFF. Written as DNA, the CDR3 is TGTGCCTGGCAAACAGGGGTCACCGGGGAGCTGTTTTTT.